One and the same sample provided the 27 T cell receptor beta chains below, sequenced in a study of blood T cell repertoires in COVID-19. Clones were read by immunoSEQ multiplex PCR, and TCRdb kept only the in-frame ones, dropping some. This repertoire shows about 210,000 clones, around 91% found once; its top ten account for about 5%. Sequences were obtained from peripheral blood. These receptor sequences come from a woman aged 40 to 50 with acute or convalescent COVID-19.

The CDR3 loop is CASSLGQGRGYTF. The DNA for the CDR3 is TGTGCCAGTAGCCTCGGACAGGGGCGAGGCTACACCTTC. V is TRBV19 and J is TRBJ1-2, with 9 bases lining up with TRBD1. Germline values: CDR1 LNHDA, CDR2 SQIVND (reference sequence). After removal of 6 bases from V and 8 bases from J, the junction contained 7 bases not matched to a gene. The length of the CDR3 is 13 residues.

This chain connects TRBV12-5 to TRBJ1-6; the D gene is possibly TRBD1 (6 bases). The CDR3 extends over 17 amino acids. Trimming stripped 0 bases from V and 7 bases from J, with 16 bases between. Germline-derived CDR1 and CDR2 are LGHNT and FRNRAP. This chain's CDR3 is CASGLVPLGGGNSPLHF. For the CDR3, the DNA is TGTGCTAGTGGTTTGGTACCTCTGGGGGGGGGCAATTCACCCCTCCACTTT. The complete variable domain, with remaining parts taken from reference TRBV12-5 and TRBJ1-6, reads DARVTQTPRHKVTEMGQEVTMRCQPILGHNTVFWYRQTMMQGLELLAYFRNRAPLDDSGMPKDRFSAEMPDATLATLKIQPSEPRDSAVYFCASGLVPLGGGNSPLHFGNGTRLTVT.

The CDR3 coding sequence is TGTGCCATCAGTGAATGGGGGGGGGCCGACAATGAGCAGTTCTTC. Translated, it gives CAISEWGGADNEQFF. The chain couples TRBV10-3 to TRBJ2-1, with D maybe TRBD2 (7 bases). V was clipped by 3 bases and J by 5 bases, with 14 bases between them. This CDR3 has 15 amino acids. CDR1 ENHRY and CDR2 SYGVKD come from the germline V gene.

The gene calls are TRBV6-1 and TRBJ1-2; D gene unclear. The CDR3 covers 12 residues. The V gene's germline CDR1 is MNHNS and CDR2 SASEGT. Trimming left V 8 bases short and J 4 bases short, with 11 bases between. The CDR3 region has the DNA TGTGCCAGCCTCCTGGGAGGCTATGGCTACACCTTC. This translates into CASLLGGYGYTF.

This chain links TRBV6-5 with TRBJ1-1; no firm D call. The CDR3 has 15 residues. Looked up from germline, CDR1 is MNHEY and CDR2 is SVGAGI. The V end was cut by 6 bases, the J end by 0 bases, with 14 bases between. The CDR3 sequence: CASRLDGVMNTEAFF. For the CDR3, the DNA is TGTGCCAGCAGGCTTGACGGGGTTATGAACACTGAAGCTTTCTTT.

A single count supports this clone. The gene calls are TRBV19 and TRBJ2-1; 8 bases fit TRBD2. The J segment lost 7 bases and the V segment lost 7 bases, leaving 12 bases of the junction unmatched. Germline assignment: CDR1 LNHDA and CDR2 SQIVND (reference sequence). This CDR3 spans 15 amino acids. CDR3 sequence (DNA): TGTGCCAGTACCATTGTCGGGGGGGCCCGGAATGAGCAGTTCTTC. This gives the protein CASTIVGGARNEQFF.

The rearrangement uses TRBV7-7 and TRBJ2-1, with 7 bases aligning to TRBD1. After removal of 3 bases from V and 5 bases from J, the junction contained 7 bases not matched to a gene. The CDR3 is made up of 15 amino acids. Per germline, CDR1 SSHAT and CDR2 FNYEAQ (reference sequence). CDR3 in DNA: TGTGCCAGCAGCTTGAAACAGGGGTGGGACAATGAGCAGTTCTTC. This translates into CASSLKQGWDNEQFF.

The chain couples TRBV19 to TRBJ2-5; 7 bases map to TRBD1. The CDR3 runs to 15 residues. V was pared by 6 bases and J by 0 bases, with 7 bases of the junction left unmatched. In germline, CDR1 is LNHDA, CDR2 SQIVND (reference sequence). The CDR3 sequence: CASSAQGLYQETQYF. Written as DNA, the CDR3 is TGTGCCAGTAGCGCACAGGGGCTGTACCAAGAGACCCAGTACTTC.

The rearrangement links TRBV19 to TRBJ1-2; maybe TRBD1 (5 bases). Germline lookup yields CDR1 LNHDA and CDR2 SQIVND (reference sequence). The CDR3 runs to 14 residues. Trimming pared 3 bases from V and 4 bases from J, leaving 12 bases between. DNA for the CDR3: TGTGCCAGTAGTATTCGGGGGAGTGGCTATGGCTACACCTTC. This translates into CASSIRGSGYGYTF. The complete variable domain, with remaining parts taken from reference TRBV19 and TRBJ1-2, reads DGGITQSPKYLFRKEGQNVTLSCEQNLNHDAMYWYRQDPGQGLRLIYYSQIVNDFQKGDIAEGYSVSREKKESFPLTVTSAQKNPTAFYLCASSIRGSGYGYTFGSGTRLTVV.

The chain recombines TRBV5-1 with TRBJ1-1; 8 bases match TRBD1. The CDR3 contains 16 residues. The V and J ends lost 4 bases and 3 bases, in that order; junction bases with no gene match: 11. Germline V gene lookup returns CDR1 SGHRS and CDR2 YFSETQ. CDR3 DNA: TGCGCCAGCAGCCCGGGACAGGCGCTGGGGTACACTGAAGCTTTCTTT. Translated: CASSPGQALGYTEAFF.

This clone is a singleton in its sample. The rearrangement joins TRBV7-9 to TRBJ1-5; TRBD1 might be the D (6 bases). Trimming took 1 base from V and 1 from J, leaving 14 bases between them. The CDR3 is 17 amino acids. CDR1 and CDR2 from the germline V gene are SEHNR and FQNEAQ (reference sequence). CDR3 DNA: TGTGCCAGCAGCTTAGTACGCAGGGGAGGGAGCAATCAGCCCCAGCATTTT. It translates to CASSLVRRGGSNQPQHF.

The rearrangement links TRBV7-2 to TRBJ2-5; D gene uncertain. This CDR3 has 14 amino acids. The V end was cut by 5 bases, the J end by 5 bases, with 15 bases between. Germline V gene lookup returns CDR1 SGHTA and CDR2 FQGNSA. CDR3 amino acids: CASSLQALGETQYF. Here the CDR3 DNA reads TGTGCCAGCAGCCTCCAGGCGTTGGGTGAGACCCAGTACTTC.

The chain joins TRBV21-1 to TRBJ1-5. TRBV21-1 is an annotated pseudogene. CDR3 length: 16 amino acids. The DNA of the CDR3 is TGTGCCAGCAGCTGGGAACGGGGAGGGCGCAATCAGCCCCAGCATTTT. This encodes CASSWERGGRNQPQHF.

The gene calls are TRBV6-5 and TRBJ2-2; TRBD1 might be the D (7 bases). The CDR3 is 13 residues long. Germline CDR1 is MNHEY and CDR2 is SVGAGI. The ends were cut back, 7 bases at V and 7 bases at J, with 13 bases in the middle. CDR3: CASKTGEVGELFF. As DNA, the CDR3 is TGTGCCAGCAAAACAGGGGAGGTCGGGGAGCTGTTTTTT.

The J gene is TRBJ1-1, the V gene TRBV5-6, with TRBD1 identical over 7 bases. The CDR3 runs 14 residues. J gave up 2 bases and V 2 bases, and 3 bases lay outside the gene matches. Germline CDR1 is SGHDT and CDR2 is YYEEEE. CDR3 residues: CASSLGTANTEAFF. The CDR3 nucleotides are TGTGCCAGCAGCTTAGGGACAGCTAACACTGAAGCTTTCTTT.

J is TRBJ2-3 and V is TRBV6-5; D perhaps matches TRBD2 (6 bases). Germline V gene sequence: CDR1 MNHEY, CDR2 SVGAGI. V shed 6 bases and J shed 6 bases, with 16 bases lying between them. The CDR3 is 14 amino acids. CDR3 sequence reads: CASSPPGVSDTQYF. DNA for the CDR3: TGTGCCAGCAGCCCCCCGGGGGTCTCCGATACGCAGTATTTT.

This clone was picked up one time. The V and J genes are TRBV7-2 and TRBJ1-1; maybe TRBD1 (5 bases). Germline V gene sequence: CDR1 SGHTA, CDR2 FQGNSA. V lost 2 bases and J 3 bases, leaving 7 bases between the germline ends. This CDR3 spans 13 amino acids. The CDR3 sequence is CASSLNRYTEAFF. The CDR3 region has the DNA TGTGCCAGCAGCTTAAACAGGTACACTGAAGCTTTCTTT.

CDR3 nucleotides: TGTGCCAGCACTCGGACAGGGGGCGACTATGGCTACACCTTC. It translates to CASTRTGGDYGYTF. The V call is TRBV6-5, the J call TRBJ1-2, with 11 bases matching TRBD1. The trim removed 7 bases at V and 3 bases at J, leaving 4 bases unmatched. Germline V gene sequence: CDR1 MNHEY, CDR2 SVGAGI. The CDR3 is made up of 14 amino acids.

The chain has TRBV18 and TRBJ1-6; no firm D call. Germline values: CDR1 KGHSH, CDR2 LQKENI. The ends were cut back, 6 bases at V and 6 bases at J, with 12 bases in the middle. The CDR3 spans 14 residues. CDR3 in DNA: TGTGCCAGCTCCCACGCTAATGGTAATTCACCCCTCCACTTT. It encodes CASSHANGNSPLHF.

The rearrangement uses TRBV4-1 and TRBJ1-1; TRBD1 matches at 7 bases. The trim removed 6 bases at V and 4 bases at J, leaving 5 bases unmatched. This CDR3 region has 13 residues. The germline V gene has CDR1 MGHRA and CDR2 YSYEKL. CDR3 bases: TGCGCCAGCAGACCGAACAGGGGCACTGAAGCTTTCTTT. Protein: CASRPNRGTEAFF.

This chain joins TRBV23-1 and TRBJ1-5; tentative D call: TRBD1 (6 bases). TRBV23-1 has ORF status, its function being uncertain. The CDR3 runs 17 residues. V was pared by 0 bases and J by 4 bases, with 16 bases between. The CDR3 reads CASSQSRNRAGNQPQHF. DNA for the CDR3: TGCGCCAGCAGTCAATCGAGAAACAGGGCAGGGAATCAGCCCCAGCATTTT.

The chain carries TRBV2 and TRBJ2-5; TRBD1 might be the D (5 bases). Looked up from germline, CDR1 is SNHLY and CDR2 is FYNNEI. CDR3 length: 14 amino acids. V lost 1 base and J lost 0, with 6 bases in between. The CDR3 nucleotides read TGTGCCAGCAGTGAAGGGGGCTACCAAGAGACCCAGTACTTC. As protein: CASSEGGYQETQYF.

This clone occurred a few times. CDR3 DNA: TGCGCCAGCACCCCGTCTAGTGGGGGCCGGGAAGCTTTCTTT. Translated, it gives CASTPSSGGREAFF. The chain uses TRBV5-1 and TRBJ1-1; a weak D match, TRBD1 (6 bases). Germline CDR1 reads SGHRS; CDR2 reads YFSETQ. This CDR3 is 14 amino acids long. Trimming took 6 bases from V and 8 from J, leaving 20 bases between them.

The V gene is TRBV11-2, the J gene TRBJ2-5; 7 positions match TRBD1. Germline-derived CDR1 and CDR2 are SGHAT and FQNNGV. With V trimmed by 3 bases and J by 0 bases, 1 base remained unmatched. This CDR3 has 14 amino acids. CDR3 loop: CASSLGQHQETQYF. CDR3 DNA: TGTGCCAGCAGCTTGGGACAGCACCAAGAGACCCAGTACTTC.

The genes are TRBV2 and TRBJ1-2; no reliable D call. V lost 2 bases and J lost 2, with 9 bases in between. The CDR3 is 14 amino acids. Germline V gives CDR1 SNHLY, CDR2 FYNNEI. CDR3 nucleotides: TGTGCCAGCAGTGAACACAGTCCCAACTATGGCTACACCTTC. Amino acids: CASSEHSPNYGYTF.

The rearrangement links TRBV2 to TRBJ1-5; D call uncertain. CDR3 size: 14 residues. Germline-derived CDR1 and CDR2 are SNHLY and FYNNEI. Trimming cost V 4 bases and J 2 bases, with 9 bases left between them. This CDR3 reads CASSAGSRNQPQHF. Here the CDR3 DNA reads TGTGCCAGCAGTGCCGGGTCCCGCAATCAGCCCCAGCATTTT.

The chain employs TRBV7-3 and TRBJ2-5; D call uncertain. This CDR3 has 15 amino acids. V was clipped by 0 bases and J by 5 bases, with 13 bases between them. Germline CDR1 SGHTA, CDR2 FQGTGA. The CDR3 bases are TGTGCCAGCAGCTTAACGCCAAACACCCGCGAGACCCAGTACTTC. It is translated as CASSLTPNTRETQYF.